The source of this TCR beta chain is a study of T cells in Graves' hyperthyroidism and ophthalmopathy. The CDR3 spans 18 residues. V was trimmed by 1 base and J by 10 bases, leaving 23 bases between them. CDR1 MDHEN and CDR2 SYDVKM come from the germline V gene. This clonotype has at least ten counts. Disease duration was under 3 months in the ophthalmopathy patients, who also had a Clinical Activity Score of at least 3 and a NOSPECS grade of at least 4. Amplification of TCR beta CDR3 regions was performed using RNA transcripts as template. First-round RT-PCR of the TCR CDR3 relied on the HTBI primer set. TCRdb recomputed calls from the multiplex PCR reads with MiXCR, one row per CDR3 protein. This sample has 360,000 or so distinct CDR3 sequences, with 12% to 15% found just once.

The clonotype was recovered from a woman between 55 and 75 years old with Graves' ophthalmopathy. Sequenced: blood. The gene calls are TRBV28 and TRBJ1-6, with a possible D match to TRBD1 (5 bases). The DNA for the CDR3 is TGTGCCAGCAGTTTATTGGGGGATCGGGACCCCATTCAATCACCCCTCCACTTT. Residues: CASSLLGDRDPIQSPLHF.